The T cell receptor (beta chain) under discussion was sequenced for a study of identical twins. The study's findings and limits: Excess sharing between twins was weaker in beta out-of-frame sequences. In zero-insertion analyses, partial confounding could arise from invariant MAIT and iNKT cells.

TCRdb analysed the 5' RACE reads with MiXCR anew, one entry per CDR3 protein. There are about 530,000 distinct CDR3 sequences in the sample; 20% to 25% occur only once, and around 0.47% lies in the top ten. The CDR3 has 18 residues. The J segment lost 3 bases and the V segment lost 2 bases, leaving 10 bases of the junction unmatched. A word on this clonotype: As yet, its antigen is unknown.

Separately, the same data were catalogued under a study of yellow fever vaccine responses in identical twins.

The rearrangement links TRBV12-3 or TRBV12-4 to TRBJ2-4; 10 bases fit TRBD1. This receptor was obtained from a woman under 30 in good health. Sequences were obtained from CD4+ T cells sorted from blood. As DNA, the CDR3 is TGTGCCAGCAGTTTACATCTGGGACAGGGGTTCGTCAAAAACATTCAGTACTTC. It encodes CASSLHLGQGFVKNIQYF.